The clone carrying this T cell receptor (beta chain) was counted many times. The data are from a study of Graves' ophthalmopathy and Graves' hyperthyroidism. CDR3 length: 13 amino acids. The ends were cut back, 4 bases at V and 2 bases at J, with 9 bases in the middle. Germline V gene lookup returns CDR1 SGDLS and CDR2 YYNGEE. Using RNA transcripts, the TCR beta CDR3 regions were amplified. First-round RT-PCR used HTBI primers; second-round multiplex PCR followed. TCRdb re-analysed the multiplex PCR reads in MiXCR, keeping a single row per CDR3 protein. The sample carries under 350,000 distinct CDR3 sequences, 15% to 20% recorded once.

What was sequenced was peripheral blood. This TCR was sampled from an adult man with Graves' ophthalmopathy. The chain joins TRBV9 to TRBJ1-2, with D possibly TRBD1 on 6 matching bases. The CDR3 reads CASSFTGNYGYTF. Here the CDR3 DNA reads TGTGCCAGCAGCTTTACAGGGAACTATGGCTACACCTTC. The full variable domain, with the rest looked up from reference TRBV9 and TRBJ1-2, is DSGVTQTPKHLITATGQRVTLRCSPRSGDLSVYWYQQSLDQGLQFLIQYYNGEERAKGNILERFSAQQFPDLHSELNLSSLELGDSALYFCASSFTGNYGYTFGSGTRLTVV.